Given below is one TCR beta chain in context. These data come from a study of blood T cell repertoires in COVID-19. Germline values: CDR1 MGHRA, CDR2 YSYEKL. The CDR3 is 15 amino acids. Trimming took 3 bases from V and 3 from J, leaving 15 bases between them. Here immunoSEQ multiplex PCR was the method, and the copy in TCRdb shows in-frame clones only, minus some. The table records approximately 280,000 clones, almost 90% of them present only once. Sequenced sample: PBMCs or T cells enriched from blood (not recorded which). The TCR sequence derives from a woman aged 18-30 years with acute COVID-19. V gene TRBV4-1 combines with J gene TRBJ2-7; D uncertain. As DNA, the CDR3 is TGCGCCAGCAGCCATCCCCCCACGGGTGTCTACGAGCAGTACTTC. Translated: CASSHPPTGVYEQYF.